The 24 T cell receptor beta chains presented below share a single source sample, sequenced in a study of T-cell memory formation after mild COVID-19. TCRdb ran MiXCR on the 5' RACE reads and lists one entry per CDR3 protein. The sample shows just over 60,000 distinct CDR3 sequences, 9.3% of them seen only once. The sequenced material came from PBMCs or a T cell subset sorted from them (not recorded which). Receptors originate from a man aged 18 to 30 who had mild COVID-19 (a few samples of this study predate the infection). Cell type and time point are not known.

The V call is TRBV4-3, the J call TRBJ2-2, with D tentatively TRBD2 (5 bases). Trimming removed 0 bases from V and 2 bases from J, with 16 bases in between. The CDR3 runs to 18 residues. Germline lookup yields CDR1 LGHNA and CDR2 YSLEER. The CDR3 reads CASSQEVAGRINTGELFF. CDR3 DNA: TGCGCCAGCAGCCAAGAAGTGGCGGGCAGGATTAACACCGGGGAGCTGTTTTTT.

V and J are TRBV10-3 and TRBJ2-7, with TRBD2 matching over 9 bases. V shed 11 bases and J 6 bases; nucleotides not matched to a gene: 11. The length of the CDR3 is 13 residues. Germline V gene data show CDR1 as ENHRY and CDR2 as SYGVKD. The chain's CDR3 is CASSGGLLGEQYF. The CDR3 nucleotides read TGTGCCTCCAGCGGGGGGCTGCTCGGCGAGCAGTACTTC.

J is TRBJ2-2 and V is TRBV20-1; D gene uncertain. V lost 5 bases and J lost 0, with 19 bases in between. CDR1 and CDR2 (germline): DFQATT, SNEGSKA (reference sequence). The CDR3 has 17 amino acids. The CDR3 protein is CSARNHAHNTNTGELFF. The CDR3 DNA sequence: TGCAGTGCTCGGAACCATGCTCACAACACGAACACCGGGGAGCTGTTTTTT.

The J gene is TRBJ2-2, the V gene TRBV7-2, with a weak D call TRBD2 (6 bases). Germline CDR1 reads SGHTA; CDR2 reads FQGNSA. V was pared by 0 bases and J by 6 bases, with 11 bases between. The CDR3 contains 15 residues. CDR3 region: CASSLAGPGAGELFF. Here the CDR3 DNA reads TGTGCCAGCAGCTTAGCGGGCCCGGGGGCCGGGGAGCTGTTTTTT.

This clonotype was picked up a small number of times. The chain combines TRBV10-3 with TRBJ1-1, with 9 bases identical to TRBD1. This CDR3 has 12 residues. The ends lost 10 bases at V and 3 bases at J; junction bases unmatched: 3. Germline CDR1 is ENHRY and CDR2 is SYGVKD. CDR3: CATGQGYTEAFF. As DNA, the CDR3 is TGTGCCACCGGACAGGGGTACACTGAAGCTTTCTTT.

This clonotype was observed a few times. J is TRBJ1-1 and V is TRBV13; D is ambiguous. The CDR3 runs 12 residues. Germline values: CDR1 PRHDT, CDR2 FYEKMQ (reference sequence). The V gene lost 8 bases and the J gene lost 1 base, with 8 bases spanning the gap. CDR3 residues: CASLSGNTEAFF. CDR3 coding DNA: TGTGCCAGCCTCAGCGGGAACACTGAAGCTTTCTTT. Full variable domain (missing parts from reference TRBV13 and TRBJ1-1): AAGVIQSPRHLIKEKRETATLKCYPIPRHDTVYWYQQGPGQDPQFLISFYEKMQSDKGSIPDRFSAQQFSDYHSELNMSSLELGDSALYFCASLSGNTEAFFGQGTRLTVV.

This clonotype has a handful of counts. This sequence joins TRBV29-1 and TRBJ1-1; TRBD1 is a possible D gene (5 bases). The germline V gene encodes CDR1 SQVTM and CDR2 ANQGSEA. Between the trimmed V and J ends, which lost 5 bases and 4 bases, there was a span of 14 bases. CDR3 size: 13 residues. The DNA of the CDR3 is TGCAGCGTTCCAGGGCGGGGGATCACTGAAGCTTTCTTT. Protein product: CSVPGRGITEAFF.

This clonotype has ten or more counts. The V and J genes are TRBV5-6 and TRBJ2-1, with D unresolved. V lost 0 bases to trimming and J lost 10 bases, with 5 bases between them. Germline loops: CDR1 SGHDT, CDR2 YYEEEE. The CDR3 runs 11 residues. The CDR3 coding sequence is TGTGCCAGCAGCTTGGGAGGAGAGCAGTTCTTC. Protein product: CASSLGGEQFF.

With respect to this clonotype: The junction differs from germline at one of its ends, possibly a read error. The rearrangement joins TRBV7-2 to TRBJ1-1, with D possibly TRBD1 on 6 matching bases. Germline assignment: CDR1 SGHTA and CDR2 FQGNSA. The CDR3 length is 14 residues. CDR3 nucleotides: TGTGCCAGCAGCTTGACAGGTGTGAACGCTGAAGCTTTCTTT. Translated: CASSLTGVNAEAFF.

Many counts were recorded for this clonotype. J is TRBJ2-7 and V is TRBV12-3 or TRBV12-4; 8 bases map to TRBD1. The CDR3 loop spans 12 amino acids. V dropped 8 bases and J dropped 12; count of bases not matched to a gene: 12. CDR3 DNA sequence: TGTGCCAGCGGGTGGACAGGGATGAATTGGTACTTC. This translates into CASGWTGMNWYF.

This clonotype has only a few counts. J is TRBJ2-1 and V is TRBV28; D gene unclear. With 7 bases removed from V and 4 bases from J, the gap between germline ends came to 14 bases. Looked up from germline, CDR1 is MDHEN and CDR2 is SYDVKM. The CDR3 totals 14 residues. The CDR3 DNA is TGTGCCAGCAATCGAGGCTTCGGGTACAATGAGCAGTTCTTC. This codes for CASNRGFGYNEQFF.

This clonotype was observed a few times. The rearrangement links TRBV6-2 or TRBV6-3 to TRBJ1-2; D not certain. V was cut by 5 bases and J by 4 bases, with 8 bases left in between. Germline-derived CDR1 and CDR2 are MNHEY and SVGEGT. This CDR3 is 12 amino acids long. In nucleotides, the CDR3 is TGTGCCAGCAGTGTCGCCAGCTATGGCTACACCTTC. It translates to CASSVASYGYTF.

This clonotype showed up many times. The rearrangement uses TRBV18 and TRBJ2-5; D is perhaps TRBD2 (5 bases). This CDR3 region has 12 residues. Trimming pared 8 bases from V and 5 bases from J, leaving 12 bases between. Per germline, CDR1 KGHSH and CDR2 LQKENI. Here the CDR3 reads CASLGGGETQYF. CDR3 sequence (DNA): TGTGCCAGCCTGGGCGGAGGTGAGACCCAGTACTTC.

The sample holds a few counts of this clonotype. The V gene is TRBV20-1, the J gene TRBJ2-3; no clear D gene. Trimming removed 6 bases at V and 3 bases at J, with 10 bases between. Germline V gene data show CDR1 as DFQATT and CDR2 as SNEGSKA (reference sequence). The CDR3 length is 12 residues. CDR3: CSALTRTDTQYF. In DNA form, the CDR3 reads TGCAGTGCCCTTACCCGGACAGATACGCAGTATTTT.

This clonotype was counted many times. The chain recombines TRBV12-3 or TRBV12-4 with TRBJ1-1; D might be TRBD1 (5 bases). This CDR3 is 15 amino acids long. V was cut by 1 base and J by 0 bases, with 9 bases left in between. The CDR3 region is CASSLDAGLNTEAFF. CDR3 in DNA: TGTGCCAGCAGTTTAGACGCGGGGCTGAACACTGAAGCTTTCTTT.

Many counts were recorded for this clonotype. The V and J genes are TRBV12-3 or TRBV12-4 and TRBJ2-5; 12 bases are a match to TRBD2. V was pared by 4 bases and J by 2 bases, with 2 bases of the junction left unmatched. This CDR3 is built from 15 residues. The CDR3 DNA follows: TGTGCCAGCAGTTCGACTAGCGGGGGACAAGAGACCCAGTACTTC. This sequence encodes CASSSTSGGQETQYF.

This clonotype was observed many times. This chain joins TRBV3-1 and TRBJ2-7; D not certain. The CDR3 consists of 14 residues. The germline CDR1 and CDR2 sequences are LGHDT and YNNKEL (reference sequence). V was cut by 2 bases and J by 2 bases, with 10 bases left in between. The DNA for the CDR3 is TGTGCCAGCAGCCAATGGGGTAGGACCTACGAGCAGTACTTC. It encodes CASSQWGRTYEQYF.

The chain joins TRBV7-2 to TRBJ2-3; D gene uncertain. There are 14 residues in the CDR3. CDR1 and CDR2 from the germline V gene are SGHTA and FQGNSA. Trimming left V 5 bases short and J 7 bases short, with 16 bases between. In nucleotides, the CDR3 is TGTGCCAGCAGCCAAGACTTCTCAGATTATACGCAGTATTTT. Translating it yields CASSQDFSDYTQYF. Combining the CDR3 with reference TRBV7-2 and TRBJ2-3 gives the whole variable domain GAGVSQSPSNKVTEKGKDVELRCDPISGHTALYWYRQSLGQGLEFLIYFQGNSAPDKSGLPSDRFSAERTGGSVSTLTIQRTQQEDSAVYLCASSQDFSDYTQYFGPGTRLTVL.

The chain employs TRBV4-1 and TRBJ1-1; D gene uncertain. CDR1 MGHRA and CDR2 YSYEKL come from the germline V gene. This CDR3 has 15 residues. V was clipped by 2 bases and J by 6 bases, with 16 bases between them. CDR3 nucleotides: TGCGCCAGCAGCCAACCTACAGCGGGTAGGGCTGAAGCTTTCTTT. Translation: CASSQPTAGRAEAFF.

The chain has TRBV7-9 and TRBJ1-4; the D is unclear. Deletions cut 6 bases from V and 8 bases from J, with 13 bases between. This CDR3 has 13 residues. Germline CDR1 is SEHNR and CDR2 is FQNEAQ (reference sequence). The CDR3 sequence: CASRLILEEKLFF. The CDR3 DNA reads as TGTGCCAGCAGACTTATACTGGAAGAAAAACTGTTTTTT.

The V gene is TRBV10-3, the J gene TRBJ1-1; the match to TRBD1 covers 7 bases. The CDR3 runs to 12 residues. J gave up 11 bases and V 3 bases, and 6 bases lay outside the gene matches. Germline V CDR1 and CDR2: ENHRY, SYGVKD. The CDR3, as DNA: TGTGCCATCAGTGAAGACAGGGTTGTTGCTTTCTTT. Its protein is CAISEDRVVAFF.

This clonotype was found a few times. The chain combines TRBV7-9 with TRBJ1-5; the D is unclear. This CDR3 comprises 14 residues. Germline V gene sequence: CDR1 SEHNR, CDR2 FQNEAQ (reference sequence). The ends were cut back, 4 bases at V and 0 bases at J, with 7 bases in the middle. The CDR3 here is CASSSGLSNQPQHF. In DNA form, the CDR3 reads TGTGCCAGCAGCTCCGGGCTTAGCAATCAGCCCCAGCATTTT.

Only a few counts were recorded for this clonotype. The chain recombines TRBV4-3 with TRBJ1-3, with TRBD1 as a possible D gene (5 bases). CDR3 length: 17 amino acids. Germline V gives CDR1 LGHNA, CDR2 YSLEER. V was cut by 0 bases and J by 3 bases, with 15 bases left in between. The CDR3 nucleotides read TGCGCCAGCAGCCAAGACACCCGACAGTTATTTGGAAACACCATATATTTT. It yields the protein CASSQDTRQLFGNTIYF.

This clonotype was recorded a few times. This CDR3 reads CASTMTGGTISEQFF. As DNA, the CDR3 is TGCGCCAGCACAATGACGGGGGGTACTATTAGCGAGCAGTTCTTC. This chain joins TRBV5-1 and TRBJ2-1, with 7 bases matching TRBD2. The germline gives CDR1 SGHRS, CDR2 YFSETQ. V trimming: 6 bases; J trimming: 10 bases; junction bases outside the gene matches: 16. The CDR3 spans 15 residues.